The sequence of this TCR beta chain was determined in a study of T cells in Graves' hyperthyroidism and ophthalmopathy. This CDR3 has 12 residues. Trimming took off 4 bases at V and 5 bases at J, with 8 bases between the two ends. The germline gives CDR1 MGHDK, CDR2 SYGVNS. Patients aged 18 to 65 had newly diagnosed hyperthyroidism that had lasted under 2 months. Amplification yielded TCR beta CDR3 regions, with RNA transcripts as the source. The HTBI primer set served for first-round RT-PCR of the TCR CDR3. MiXCR, applied by TCRdb to the multiplex PCR reads, yields one record per CDR3 protein. The table shows 800,000 or so distinct CDR3 sequences, with 35% to 40% occurring only once.

This clonotype was obtained from a man younger than 30 with Graves' hyperthyroidism. V is TRBV25-1 and J is TRBJ2-5, with D unclear. The source material was blood. CDR3 in amino acids: CASSGASETQYF. The CDR3 DNA reads as TGTGCCAGCAGTGGGGCCTCGGAGACCCAGTACTTC.